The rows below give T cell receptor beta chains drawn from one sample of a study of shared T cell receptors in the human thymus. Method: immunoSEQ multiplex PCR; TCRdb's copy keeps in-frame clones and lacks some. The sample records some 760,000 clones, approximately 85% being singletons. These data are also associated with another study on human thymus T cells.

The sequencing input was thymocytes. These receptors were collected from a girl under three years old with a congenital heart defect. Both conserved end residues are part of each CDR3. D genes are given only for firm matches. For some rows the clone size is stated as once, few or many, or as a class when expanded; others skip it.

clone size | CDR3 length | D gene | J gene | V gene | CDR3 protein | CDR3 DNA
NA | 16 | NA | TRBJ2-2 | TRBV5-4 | CASSHRTGANTGELFF | TGTGCCAGCAGCCACAGGACGGGAGCGAACACCGGGGAGCTGTTTTTT
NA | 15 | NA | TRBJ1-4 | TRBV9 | CASSAFGSPSEKLFF | TGTGCCAGCAGCGCGTTCGGTTCCCCAAGTGAAAAACTGTTTTTT
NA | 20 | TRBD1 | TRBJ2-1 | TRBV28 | CASSPFVPPTGEGKGNEQFF | TGTGCCAGCAGTCCCTTCGTTCCGCCGACAGGGGAAGGGAAGGGAAATGAGCAGTTCTTC
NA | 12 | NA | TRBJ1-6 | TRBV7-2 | CASTLRGDPLHF | TGTGCCAGCACACTACGGGGGGACCCCCTCCACTTT
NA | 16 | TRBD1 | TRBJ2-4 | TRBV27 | CASSLTQQGVRDIQYF | TGTGCCAGCAGTTTGACCCAACAGGGGGTGAGGGACATTCAGTACTTC
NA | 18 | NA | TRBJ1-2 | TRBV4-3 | CASSQDCGRTRKMRGYTF | TGCGCCAGCAGCCAAGATTGCGGGCGAACGAGGAAGATGCGTGGCTACACCTTC
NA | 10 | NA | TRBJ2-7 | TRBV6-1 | CASSGYEQYF | TGTGCCAGCAGTGGGTACGAGCAGTACTTC
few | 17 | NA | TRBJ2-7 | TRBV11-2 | CASSARPTGGPPGEQYF | TGTGCCAGCAGCGCCCGCCCTACGGGGGGCCCCCCCGGCGAGCAGTACTTC
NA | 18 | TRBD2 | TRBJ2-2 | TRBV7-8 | CASSLGPSGGCRSGELFF | TGTGCCAGCAGCTTAGGTCCTAGCGGGGGCTGTCGTTCCGGGGAGCTGTTTTTT
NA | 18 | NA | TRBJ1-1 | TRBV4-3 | CASSHDDRYWDLNTEAFF | TGCGCCAGCAGCCACGACGACCGGTACTGGGACTTGAACACTGAAGCTTTCTTT
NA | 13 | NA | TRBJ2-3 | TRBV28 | CASSLTGTSTQYF | TGTGCCAGCAGTTTAACGGGTACGAGTACGCAGTATTTT
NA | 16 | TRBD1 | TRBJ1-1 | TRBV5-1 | CASSPTTGQGGTEAFF | TGCGCCAGCAGTCCTACGACGGGACAGGGAGGCACTGAAGCTTTCTTT
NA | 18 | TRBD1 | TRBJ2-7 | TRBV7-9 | CASSLVPPVGQGRYEQYF | TGTGCCAGCAGCTTAGTTCCCCCGGTAGGACAGGGGCGCTACGAGCAGTACTTC
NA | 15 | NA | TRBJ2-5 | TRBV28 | CASSLHPAHQETQYF | TGTGCCAGCAGTTTACATCCTGCGCACCAAGAGACCCAGTACTTC
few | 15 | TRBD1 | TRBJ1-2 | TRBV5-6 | CASRQTGGFNYGYTF | TGTGCCAGCAGACAAACAGGGGGCTTTAACTATGGCTACACCTTC
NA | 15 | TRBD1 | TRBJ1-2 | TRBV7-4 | CASSAQPGDRGGYTF | TGTGCCAGCAGCGCACAGCCCGGGGACAGGGGTGGCTACACCTTC
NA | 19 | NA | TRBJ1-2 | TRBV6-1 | CASSEIGRVQGNVAAGYTF | TGTGCCAGCAGTGAAATAGGTAGAGTGCAGGGAAATGTGGCCGCCGGCTACACCTTC
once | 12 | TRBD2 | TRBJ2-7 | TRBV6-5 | CASHGRHYEQYF | TGTGCCTCACACGGGAGGCACTACGAGCAGTACTTC
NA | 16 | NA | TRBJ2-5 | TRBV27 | CASSFAGRVIGETQYF | TGTGCCAGCAGTTTCGCCGGCAGGGTAATTGGAGAGACCCAGTACTTC
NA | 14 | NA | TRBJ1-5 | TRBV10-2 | CASRAIGQGQPQHF | TGCGCCAGCAGAGCGATAGGACAAGGGCAGCCCCAGCATTTT
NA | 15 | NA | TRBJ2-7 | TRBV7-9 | CASSSLIGGRYEQYF | TGTGCCAGCAGCTCCCTGATCGGGGGGCGTTACGAGCAGTACTTC
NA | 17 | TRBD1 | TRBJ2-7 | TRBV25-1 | CASSPTRGQDRTYEQYF | TGTGCCAGCAGTCCCACTCGCGGACAGGACAGGACCTACGAGCAGTACTTC
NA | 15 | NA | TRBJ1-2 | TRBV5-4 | CASSSPGKGDYGYTF | TGTGCCAGCAGCTCTCCGGGGAAGGGCGACTATGGCTACACCTTC
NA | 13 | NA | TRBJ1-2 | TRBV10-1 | CASSDGGDYGYTF | TGCGCCAGCAGTGACGGGGGGGACTATGGCTACACCTTC
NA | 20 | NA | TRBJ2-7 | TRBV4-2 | CASSQAPRPGRAECPGEQYF | TGTGCCAGCAGCCAAGCCCCTCGGCCCGGTCGGGCGGAATGCCCGGGGGAGCAGTACTTC
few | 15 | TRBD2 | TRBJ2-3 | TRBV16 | CASSEVAGGTDTQYF | TGTGCCAGCAGCGAAGTAGCGGGGGGCACAGATACGCAGTATTTT
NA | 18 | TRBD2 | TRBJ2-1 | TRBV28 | CASSWPARGGGFYNEQFF | TGTGCCAGCAGTTGGCCGGCTCGCGGGGGGGGGTTCTACAATGAGCAGTTCTTC
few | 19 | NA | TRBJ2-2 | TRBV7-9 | CASSFQPTQPLGNTGELFF | TGTGCCAGCAGCTTTCAGCCGACTCAACCGTTGGGGAACACCGGGGAGCTGTTTTTT
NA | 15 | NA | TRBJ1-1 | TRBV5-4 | CASSLESNLGTEAFF | TGTGCCAGCAGCTTAGAGTCTAATCTAGGCACTGAAGCTTTCTTT
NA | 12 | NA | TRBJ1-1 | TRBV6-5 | CASSQGGTEAFF | TGTGCCAGCAGCCAAGGCGGCACTGAAGCTTTCTTT
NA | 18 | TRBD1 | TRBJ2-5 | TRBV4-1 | CASSHRDREEWDQETQYF | TGCGCCAGCAGCCACCGGGACAGGGAGGAATGGGACCAAGAGACCCAGTACTTC
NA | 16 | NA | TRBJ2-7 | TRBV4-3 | CASSQDSGRGSAEQYF | TGCGCCAGCAGCCAAGATTCAGGTCGGGGATCGGCCGAGCAGTACTTC
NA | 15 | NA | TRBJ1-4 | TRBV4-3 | CASSQVRPGREKLFF | TGCGCCAGCAGCCAAGTCCGGCCAGGGCGGGAAAAACTGTTTTTT
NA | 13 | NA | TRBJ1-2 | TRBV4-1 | CASSHLIEYGYTF | TGCGCCAGCAGTCATTTAATCGAGTATGGCTACACCTTC
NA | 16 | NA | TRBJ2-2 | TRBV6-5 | CASSYVSSMPTGELFF | TGTGCCAGCAGTTACGTTTCTAGCATGCCCACCGGGGAGCTGTTTTTT
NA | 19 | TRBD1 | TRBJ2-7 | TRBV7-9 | CASSLDPGQAPYGSYEQYF | TGTGCCAGCAGCTTAGACCCGGGACAGGCACCTTACGGCTCCTACGAGCAGTACTTC
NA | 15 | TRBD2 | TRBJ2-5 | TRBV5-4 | CASSLPSGGKETQYF | TGTGCCAGCAGCTTGCCTAGCGGGGGCAAAGAGACCCAGTACTTC
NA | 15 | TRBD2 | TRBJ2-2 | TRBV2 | CASIESRGGTGELFF | TGTGCCAGCATCGAATCTCGGGGGGGGACCGGGGAGCTGTTTTTT
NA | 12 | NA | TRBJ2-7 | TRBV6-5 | CASSRDTYEQYF | TGTGCCAGCAGCCGGGACACCTACGAGCAGTACTTC
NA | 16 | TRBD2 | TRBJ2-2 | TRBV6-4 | CASSEASGAATGELFF | TGTGCCAGCAGTGAGGCTAGCGGGGCTGCAACGGGGGAGCTGTTTTTT
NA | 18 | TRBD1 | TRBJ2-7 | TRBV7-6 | CASSSRQSRDRNPYEQYF | TGTGCCAGCAGCTCCCGACAATCCCGGGACAGAAACCCCTACGAGCAGTACTTC
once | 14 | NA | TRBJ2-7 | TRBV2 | CASKGTSKAYEQYF | TGTGCCAGCAAGGGGACATCGAAAGCCTACGAGCAGTACTTC
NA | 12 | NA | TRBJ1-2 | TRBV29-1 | CSVEGTVDGYTF | TGCAGCGTTGAAGGGACAGTAGACGGCTACACCTTC
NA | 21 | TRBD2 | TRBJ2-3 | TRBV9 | CASSPRAGRLAGGQGTDTQYF | TGTGCCAGCAGCCCCAGGGCGGGCCGGCTAGCGGGGGGGCAAGGCACAGATACGCAGTATTTT
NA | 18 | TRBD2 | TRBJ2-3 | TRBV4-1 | CASSQEGYRRGGKDTQYF | TGCGCCAGCAGCCAAGAAGGTTATAGGCGGGGGGGAAAAGATACGCAGTATTTT
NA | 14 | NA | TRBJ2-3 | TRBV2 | CASIARAHTDTQYF | TGTGCCAGCATCGCCAGGGCCCACACAGATACGCAGTATTTT
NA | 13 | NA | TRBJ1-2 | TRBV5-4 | CASSSRVGYGYTF | TGTGCCAGCAGCTCCAGGGTCGGCTATGGCTACACCTTC
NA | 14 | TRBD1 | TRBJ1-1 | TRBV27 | CASSLRSGGAEAFF | TGTGCCAGCAGTTTACGATCAGGGGGCGCTGAAGCTTTCTTT
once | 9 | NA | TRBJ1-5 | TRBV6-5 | CASGVPQHF | TGTGCCAGCGGAGTGCCCCAGCATTTT
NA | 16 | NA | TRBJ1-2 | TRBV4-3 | CASSQDLGRALCGYTF | TGCGCCAGCAGCCAAGATCTGGGCAGAGCCTTATGCGGCTACACCTTC
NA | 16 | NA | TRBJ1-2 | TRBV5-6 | CASSLSTFGSNYGYTF | TGTGCCAGCAGCTTGTCTACATTCGGGTCTAACTATGGCTACACCTTC
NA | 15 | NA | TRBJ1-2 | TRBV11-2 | CASSSLGGIGIGYTF | TGTGCCAGCAGCTCCCTGGGAGGGATCGGAATAGGCTACACCTTC
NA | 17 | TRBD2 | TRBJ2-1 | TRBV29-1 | CSVESGGGELHYNEQFF | TGCAGCGTTGAATCGGGCGGGGGGGAATTACACTACAATGAGCAGTTCTTC
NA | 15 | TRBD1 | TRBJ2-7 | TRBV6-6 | CASSPGDRESGEQYF | TGTGCCAGCAGTCCAGGGGACAGGGAGTCGGGCGAGCAGTACTTC
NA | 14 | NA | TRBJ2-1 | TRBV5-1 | CASSFSSDYNEQFF | TGCGCCAGCAGCTTTAGCTCTGACTACAATGAGCAGTTCTTC
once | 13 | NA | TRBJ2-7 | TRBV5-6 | CASSLRGILEQYF | TGTGCCAGCAGCTTGCGGGGAATCCTCGAGCAGTACTTC
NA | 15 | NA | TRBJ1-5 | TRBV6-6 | CASSYSGVTYQPQHF | TGTGCCAGCAGTTACTCAGGGGTAACGTATCAGCCCCAGCATTTT
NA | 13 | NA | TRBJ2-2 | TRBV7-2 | CASSRKPTGELFF | TGTGCCAGCAGTCGTAAGCCCACCGGGGAGCTGTTTTTT